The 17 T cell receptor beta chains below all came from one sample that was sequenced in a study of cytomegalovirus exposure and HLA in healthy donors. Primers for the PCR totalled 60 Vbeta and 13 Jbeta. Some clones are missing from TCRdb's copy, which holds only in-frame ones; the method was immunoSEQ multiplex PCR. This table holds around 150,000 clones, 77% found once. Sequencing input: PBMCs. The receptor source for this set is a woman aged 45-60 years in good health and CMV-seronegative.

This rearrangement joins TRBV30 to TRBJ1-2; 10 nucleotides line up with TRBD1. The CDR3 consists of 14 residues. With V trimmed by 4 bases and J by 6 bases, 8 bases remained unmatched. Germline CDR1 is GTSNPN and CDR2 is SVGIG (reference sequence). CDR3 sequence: CAWKGQGISNGYTF. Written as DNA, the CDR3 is TGTGCCTGGAAGGGACAGGGGATAAGCAATGGCTACACCTTC.

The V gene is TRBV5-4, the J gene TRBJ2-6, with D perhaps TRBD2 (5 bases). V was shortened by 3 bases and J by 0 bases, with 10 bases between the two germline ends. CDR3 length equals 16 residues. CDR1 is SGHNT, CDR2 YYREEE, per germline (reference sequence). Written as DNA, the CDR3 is TGTGCCAGCAGCTCTAGTGGGAGCTCTGGGGCCAACGTCCTGACTTTC. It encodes CASSSSGSSGANVLTF.

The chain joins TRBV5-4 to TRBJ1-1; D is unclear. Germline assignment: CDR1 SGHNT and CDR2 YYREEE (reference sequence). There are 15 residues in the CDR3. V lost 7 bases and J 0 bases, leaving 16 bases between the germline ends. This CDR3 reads CASQEGRGMNTEAFF. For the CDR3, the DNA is TGTGCCAGCCAGGAGGGTCGGGGTATGAACACTGAAGCTTTCTTT.

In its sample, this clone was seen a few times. The CDR3 DNA is TGTGCCAGCAGTTACACAGAAAATCAGCCCCAGCATTTT. Residues: CASSYTENQPQHF. The chain couples TRBV6-6 to TRBJ1-5; D unclear. Germline CDR1 MNHNY, CDR2 SVGAGI (reference sequence). The CDR3 totals 13 residues. V was shortened by 2 bases and J by 4 bases, with 6 bases between the two germline ends.

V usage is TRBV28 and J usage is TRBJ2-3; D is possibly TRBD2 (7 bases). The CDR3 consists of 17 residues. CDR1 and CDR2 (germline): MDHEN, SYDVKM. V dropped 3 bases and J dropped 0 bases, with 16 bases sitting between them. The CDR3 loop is CASSLWGASGSTDTQYF. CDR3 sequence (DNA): TGTGCCAGCAGTTTGTGGGGGGCTAGCGGTAGCACAGATACGCAGTATTTT.

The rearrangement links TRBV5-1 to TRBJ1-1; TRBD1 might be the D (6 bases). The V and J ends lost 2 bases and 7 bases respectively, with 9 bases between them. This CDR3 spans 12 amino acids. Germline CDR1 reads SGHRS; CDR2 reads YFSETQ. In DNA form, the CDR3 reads TGCGCCAGCAGCTTCCAGGGGTGTGAAGCTTTCTTT. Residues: CASSFQGCEAFF.

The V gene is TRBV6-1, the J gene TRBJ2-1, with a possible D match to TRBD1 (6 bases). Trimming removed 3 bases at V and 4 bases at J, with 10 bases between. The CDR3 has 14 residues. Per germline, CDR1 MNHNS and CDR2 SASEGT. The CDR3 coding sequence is TGTGCCAGCAGTGAGCTTAGGGGGTACAATGAGCAGTTCTTC. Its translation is CASSELRGYNEQFF.

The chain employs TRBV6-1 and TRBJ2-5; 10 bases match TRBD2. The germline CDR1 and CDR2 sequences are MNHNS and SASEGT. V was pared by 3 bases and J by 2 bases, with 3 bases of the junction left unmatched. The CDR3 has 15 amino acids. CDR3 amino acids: CASSEIAGGQETQYF. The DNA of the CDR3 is TGTGCCAGCAGTGAGATAGCGGGGGGACAAGAGACCCAGTACTTC.

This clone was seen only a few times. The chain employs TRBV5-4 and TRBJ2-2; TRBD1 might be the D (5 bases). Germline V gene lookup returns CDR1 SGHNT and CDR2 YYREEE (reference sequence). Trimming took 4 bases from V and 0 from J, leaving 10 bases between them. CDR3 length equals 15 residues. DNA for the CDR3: TGTGCCAGCAGCCCGGACAATCCGAACACCGGGGAGCTGTTTTTT. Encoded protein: CASSPDNPNTGELFF.

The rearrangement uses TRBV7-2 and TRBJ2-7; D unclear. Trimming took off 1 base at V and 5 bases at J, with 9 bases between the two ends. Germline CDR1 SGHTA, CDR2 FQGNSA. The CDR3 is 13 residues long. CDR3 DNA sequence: TGTGCCAGCAGCTTAGTGGCAGTGGACGAGCAGTACTTC. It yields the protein CASSLVAVDEQYF.

DNA for the CDR3: TGTGCCACCAGCAGCTCCGGGGGACAGTATTATAGCAATCAGCCCCAGCATTTT. This gives the protein CATSSSGGQYYSNQPQHF. The chain carries TRBV15 and TRBJ1-5; 7 nucleotides match TRBD1. The CDR3 sequence is 18 residues long. The junction had 11 bases not matched to a gene; V was cut back by 3 bases and J by 0 bases. From germline, CDR1 is LNHNV and CDR2 YYDKDF (reference sequence).

CDR3 residues: CASSQNSAHNEKLFF. CDR3 DNA: TGTGCCAGCAGTCAGAACAGTGCCCATAATGAAAAACTGTTTTTT. J is TRBJ1-4 and V is TRBV2; D uncertain. The V and J ends lost 5 bases and 4 bases respectively, with 14 bases between them. The CDR3 contains 15 residues. Looked up from germline, CDR1 is SNHLY and CDR2 is FYNNEI.

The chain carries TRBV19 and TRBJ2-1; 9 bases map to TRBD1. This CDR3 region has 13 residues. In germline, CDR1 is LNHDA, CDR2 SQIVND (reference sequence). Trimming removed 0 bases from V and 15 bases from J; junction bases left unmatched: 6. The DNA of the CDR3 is TGTGCCAGTAGTATAGAAGAGGGGACAGGGCTGTTCTTC. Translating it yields CASSIEEGTGLFF.

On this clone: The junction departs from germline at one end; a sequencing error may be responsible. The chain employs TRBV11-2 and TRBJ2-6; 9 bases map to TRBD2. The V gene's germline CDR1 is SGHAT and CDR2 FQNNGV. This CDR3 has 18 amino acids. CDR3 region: CASSLHRAGGSRANVLTF. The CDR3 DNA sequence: TGTGCCAGCAGCTTACATCGAGCGGGGGGCTCTCGGGCCAACGTCCTGACTTTC.

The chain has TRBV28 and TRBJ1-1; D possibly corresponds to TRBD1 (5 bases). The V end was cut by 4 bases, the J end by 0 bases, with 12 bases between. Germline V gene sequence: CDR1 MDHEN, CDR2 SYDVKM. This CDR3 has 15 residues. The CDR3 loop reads CASSSGGGLNTEAFF. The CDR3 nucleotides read TGTGCCAGCAGTTCGGGGGGGGGACTGAACACTGAAGCTTTCTTT.

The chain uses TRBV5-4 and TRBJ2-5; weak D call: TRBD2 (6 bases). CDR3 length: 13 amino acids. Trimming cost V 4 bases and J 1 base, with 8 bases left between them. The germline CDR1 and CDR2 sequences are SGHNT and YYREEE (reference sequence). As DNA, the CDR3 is TGTGCCAGCAGCGGGGGAGGCCAAGAGACCCAGTACTTC. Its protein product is CASSGGGQETQYF.

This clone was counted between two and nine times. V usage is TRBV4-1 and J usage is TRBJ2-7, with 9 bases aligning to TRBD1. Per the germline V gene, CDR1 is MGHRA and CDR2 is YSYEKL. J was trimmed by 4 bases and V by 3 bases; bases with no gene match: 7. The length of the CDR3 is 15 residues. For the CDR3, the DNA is TGCGCCAGCAGCCACGACGGACAGGGGACATACGAGCAGTACTTC. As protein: CASSHDGQGTYEQYF.